These 6 T cell receptor beta chains originate from one sample sequenced in a study of regulatory T cells in long-lasting Graves disease. Assembly of TCR beta libraries relied on iRepertoire HTBI primers together with Arm-PCR of CDR3 regions. TCRdb recomputed calls from the multiplex PCR reads with MiXCR, one row per CDR3 protein. This sample carries 430,000 or so distinct CDR3 sequences, around 20% of them seen once, and the ten largest clones take approximately 15%. This sample's time point: persistent/refractory GD, antithyroid drugs over 5 years with positive TRAb. With RNA extracted from PBMCs as input, the TCR library was made. The specimen comprised peripheral blood mononuclear cells (PBMCs), sampled when the disease was refractory, from a patient treated with antithyroid drugs. All receptors come from a female donor with Graves disease.

This clonotype was observed a handful of times. The chain joins TRBV7-9 to TRBJ2-3, with D possibly matching TRBD2 (6 bases). The CDR3 loop spans 17 amino acids. Germline assignment: CDR1 SEHNR and CDR2 FQNEAQ (reference sequence). Trimming cost V 6 bases and J 3 bases, with 22 bases left between them. In DNA form, the CDR3 reads TGTGCCAGCAGTCTCTTTAGCGGTAGCAAGGAGACAGATACGCAGTATTTT. This sequence encodes CASSLFSGSKETDTQYF.

Turning to this clonotype: A much bigger clone sits one base away, suggesting this may be a read error. The chain uses TRBV28 and TRBJ1-4; D may be TRBD1 (6 bases). The germline CDR1 and CDR2 sequences are MDHEN and SYDVKM. CDR3 length equals 16 residues. The CDR3 region is CAGSSPGGRIGEKLFF. The CDR3 nucleotides read TGTGCCGGCAGTTCCCCCGGGGGGCGAATAGGGGAAAAACTGTTTTTT.

There are many counts of this clonotype. V and J are TRBV28 and TRBJ2-7; TRBD2 matches 8 bases. Germline V lookup: CDR1 MDHEN, CDR2 SYDVKM. J lost 4 bases, V lost 2 bases, and 7 bases had no gene match. There are 15 residues in the CDR3. Here the CDR3 reads CASSLTSGRFYEQYF. The CDR3 DNA follows: TGTGCCAGCAGTTTAACCAGCGGGAGATTTTACGAGCAGTACTTC.

This clonotype was observed many times. The rearrangement joins TRBV6-1 to TRBJ1-2; D is possibly TRBD1 (6 bases). This CDR3 is 14 amino acids long. Germline V lookup: CDR1 MNHNS, CDR2 SASEGT. V lost 4 bases and J lost 3, with 12 bases in between. The CDR3 here is CASSATGTYYGYTF. CDR3 nucleotide sequence: TGTGCCAGCAGTGCGACCGGGACATACTATGGCTACACCTTC.

This clonotype was found many times. The V and J genes are TRBV9 and TRBJ1-5; 11 bases match TRBD1. Unmatched junction bases numbered 4, after V lost 3 bases and J lost 2 bases. CDR3 length equals 16 residues. Germline V lookup: CDR1 SGDLS, CDR2 YYNGEE. CDR3 sequence reads: CASSAGTGGGNQPQHF. The CDR3 DNA reads as TGTGCCAGCAGCGCCGGGACAGGGGGTGGCAATCAGCCCCAGCATTTT.

The chain has TRBV2 and TRBJ2-3; 8 nucleotides agree with TRBD2. J was trimmed by 4 bases and V by 8 bases; bases with no gene match: 8. The CDR3 length is 14 residues. From germline, CDR1 is SNHLY and CDR2 FYNNEI. The CDR3 loop reads CASPSSGSSDTQYF. The CDR3, as DNA: TGTGCCAGCCCAAGCAGCGGGAGTTCAGATACGCAGTATTTT.